This T cell receptor beta chain was sequenced during a study of cytomegalovirus exposure and HLA in healthy donors. Study-wide results and caveats: Later analysis identified about 15,000 TCR beta sequences associated with HLA alleles, using a false discovery rate threshold of 0.05. Sequences of the TCR beta chain were said to predict the HLA-A and HLA-B alleles of most subjects accurately. Some segments of the V type, notably TRBV6-2 and TRBV6-3, were excluded as indistinguishable.

This CDR3 spans 18 amino acids. Germline V gives CDR1 MDHEN, CDR2 SYDVKM. The V and J ends lost 5 bases and 5 bases, in that order; junction bases with no gene match: 18. About this clone: Its antigen is currently unknown.

In the PCR, 60 Vbeta and 13 Jbeta primers were used. Data came from immunoSEQ multiplex PCR; TCRdb stores just in-frame clones and leaves some out. This sample carries tens of thousands of clones, with 4.5% to 6% going to the ten biggest clones. This chain connects TRBV28 to TRBJ2-7; the match to TRBD1 covers 10 bases. The clonotype originates from a female donor in good health and CMV-seronegative. Sequencing input: PBMCs. DNA of the CDR3: TGTGCCAGCAGTCCCTACTCTCTGACAGGGGGCGTACACCACGAGCAGTACTTC. Amino acids: CASSPYSLTGGVHHEQYF.